This T cell receptor beta chain comes out of a study of blood T cell repertoires in COVID-19. The V segment lost 4 bases and the J segment 5 bases; nucleotides outside the gene matches: 8. The germline V gene encodes CDR1 SNHLY and CDR2 FYNNEI. CDR3 length: 15 residues. Authors' analysis steps: For nucleated cells, counts were estimated from reference gene primer amplification. Data came from immunoSEQ multiplex PCR; TCRdb stores just in-frame clones and leaves some out. The V and J calls and clone size come from that table; D and trimming were worked out from the DNA. The repertoire consists of tens of thousands of clones, with roughly 88% occurring once and the leading ten covering roughly 3%.

Sequenced: peripheral blood. The sequence derives from a human donor in a cohort sampled during active COVID-19. The J gene is TRBJ2-5, the V gene TRBV2; TRBD2 matches at 9 bases. CDR3 sequence reads: CASSGLAGGPETQYF. CDR3 bases: TGTGCCAGCAGTGGTCTTGCGGGAGGGCCGGAGACCCAGTACTTC.